Below, 12 T cell receptor beta chains from the same sample are listed, as sequenced in a study of response to subunit inactivated influenza vaccine. MiXCR, run by TCRdb on the RT-PCR reads, gives a single entry per CDR3 protein. The table shows about 310,000 distinct CDR3 sequences, with 21% occurring only once. This material consisted of PBMCs from blood, taken approximately 20 months after vaccination. The source is a man between 50 and 70 years old who received an inactivated influenza vaccine.

The chain couples TRBV12-3 or TRBV12-4 to TRBJ2-2; either TRBD1 or TRBD2 may supply D (6 bases each). The CDR3 runs 15 residues. Trimming pared 3 bases from V and 4 bases from J, leaving 12 bases between. The CDR3 DNA reads as TGTGCCAGCAGTTTCGGCGGAGGGGGCACCGGGGAGCTGTTTTTT. Residues: CASSFGGGGTGELFF.

The chain joins TRBV7-9 to TRBJ2-1; 7 positions agree with TRBD2. In germline, CDR1 is SEHNR, CDR2 FQNEAQ (reference sequence). Trimming at V came to 0 bases and at J to 0 bases, leaving 5 bases not matched to a gene. The length of the CDR3 is 17 residues. This chain's CDR3 is CASSLALAVGSYNEQFF. CDR3 DNA: TGTGCCAGCAGCTTAGCCCTAGCGGTAGGCTCCTACAATGAGCAGTTCTTC.

This clonotype was detected a few times. This chain connects TRBV3-1 to TRBJ2-2; no firm D call. The germline V and J ends were trimmed by 2 bases and 4 bases, with 5 bases remaining between them. Per the germline V gene, CDR1 is LGHDT and CDR2 is YNNKEL (reference sequence). The CDR3 spans 13 residues. The CDR3 nucleotides read TGTGCCAGCAGCCAATTCCCCACCGGGGAGCTGTTTTTT. This sequence encodes CASSQFPTGELFF.

On this clonotype: An end of the junction differs from the germline gene, which may be a read error. The rearrangement links TRBV4-3 to TRBJ1-1, with D maybe TRBD1 (6 bases). The CDR3 extends over 15 amino acids. Germline CDR1 reads LGHNA; CDR2 reads YSLEER. The CDR3 is CASSPSLGANAEAFF. DNA for the CDR3: TGCGCCAGCAGTCCCAGCTTGGGGGCGAACGCTGAAGCTTTCTTT.

The gene calls are TRBV6-1 and TRBJ2-5, with 9 bases matching TRBD2. The CDR3 has 14 amino acids. The J segment lost 2 bases and the V segment lost 7 bases, leaving 5 bases of the junction unmatched. In germline, CDR1 is MNHNS, CDR2 SASEGT. In DNA, the CDR3 is TGTGCCAGCAAGGAAAGCGGGGGGCAAGAGACCCAGTACTTC. Translating gives CASKESGGQETQYF.

J is TRBJ1-4 and V is TRBV7-2; 8 bases are shared with TRBD1. Germline lookup yields CDR1 SGHTA and CDR2 FQGNSA. The CDR3 spans 14 residues. With V trimmed by 5 bases and J by 7 bases, 6 bases remained unmatched. CDR3 DNA: TGTGCCAGCAGCCAGGGGGCTTCAAGTGAAAAACTGTTTTTT. This sequence encodes CASSQGASSEKLFF.

The rearrangement joins TRBV29-1 to TRBJ2-3; D ambiguous. Deletions cut 1 base from V and 7 bases from J, with 12 bases between. This CDR3 is built from 13 residues. Germline lookup yields CDR1 SQVTM and CDR2 ANQGSEA. The CDR3 nucleotides are TGCAGCGTTGAAGGTGAACGGCGATATACGCAGTATTTT. As protein: CSVEGERRYTQYF.

The chain recombines TRBV27 with TRBJ1-2, with D possibly being TRBD1 (5 bases). Per germline, CDR1 MNHEY and CDR2 SMNVEV (reference sequence). The CDR3 extends over 14 amino acids. V was cut by 1 base and J by 3 bases, with 9 bases left in between. DNA for the CDR3: TGTGCCAGCAGTTTATTCAGGGATCACTATGGCTACACCTTC. This gives the protein CASSLFRDHYGYTF.

This clonotype was picked up a small number of times. The gene calls are TRBV5-1 and TRBJ2-3; D might be TRBD1 (6 bases). Trimming cost V 0 bases and J 4 bases, with 15 bases left between them. The CDR3 spans 16 residues. CDR1 is SGHRS, CDR2 YFSETQ, per germline. CDR3 sequence: CASSLEGRTVPDTQYF. The CDR3, as DNA: TGCGCCAGCAGCTTGGAAGGCCGGACAGTCCCAGATACGCAGTATTTT.

The chain combines TRBV6-1 with TRBJ1-6; unclear D gene. Germline values: CDR1 MNHNS, CDR2 SASEGT. V was clipped by 7 bases and J by 9 bases, with 22 bases between them. This CDR3 region has 16 residues. The CDR3 is CASTPTRPTRSSPLHF. DNA for the CDR3: TGTGCCAGCACCCCTACTCGTCCAACTAGGAGTTCACCCCTCCACTTT.

V gene TRBV30 combines with J gene TRBJ2-1; TRBD2 might be the D (6 bases). With 1 base removed from V and 2 bases from J, the gap between germline ends came to 9 bases. The germline V gene has CDR1 GTSNPN and CDR2 SVGIG (reference sequence). This CDR3 region has 14 residues. The CDR3 coding sequence is TGTGCCTGGAGTGCGGGAGTGACCTACAATGAGCAGTTCTTC. Protein: CAWSAGVTYNEQFF.

The chain joins TRBV7-9 to TRBJ1-6; possibly TRBD1 for D (5 bases). The CDR3 has 15 residues. Germline V CDR1 and CDR2: SEHNR, FQNEAQ (reference sequence). V was cut by 6 bases and J by 9 bases, with 18 bases left in between. CDR3 protein: CASRSDSPGFSPLHF. The CDR3 DNA reads TGTGCCAGCAGATCTGACAGCCCTGGTTTTTCACCCCTCCACTTT.